This TCR beta chain originates from a study of spatial heterogeneity in lung cancer (dated by TCRdb to about 2019). Study-wide context: Samples were obtained from approximately 76 patients with early-stage, untreated non-small cell lung cancer from the lung TRACERx cohort. Follow-up PBMC samples were sequenced whenever available, with the median time to follow-up being around two years after resection. Beta-chain transcripts were consistently detected in greater numbers than alpha-chain transcripts, which likely reflected higher beta-chain transcript abundance. In the raw uncorrected reads, each unique combination of TCR and UMI appeared more than ten times on average. TCR alpha and beta repertoires were quantitatively compared across multiple tumor regions, matched nontumor lung and blood in non-small cell lung cancer. Nonsynonymous mutation counts, determined by whole-exome sequencing of tumor tissue, were related to TCR repertoire features. Both alpha and beta chains were TCR-sequenced in samples taken at surgery, namely 220 tumor regions, 63 to 70 matched nontumor lung samples and 56 PBMC samples.

This clonotype was observed many times. Its binding antigen is unknown. No much larger clonotype is one base removed from it; base qualities were not supplied. The CDR3, from cysteine to phenylalanine, totals 16 residues. The retained sequence is limited to the CDR3, 48 bases, with the frame set at the first base. As encoded in the germline V gene (reference sequence), CDR1 is DFQATT while CDR2 is SNEGSKA. V is pared back by 0 bases and J by 0 bases, with 9 bases lying between the germline termini. The research as a whole found: Ubiquitous expanded tumor TCRs were found in blood more often at tumor resection than at routine follow-up. Comparisons of baseline and follow-up blood repertoires included only about 15 patients. Confirming at a functional level the hypothesis that regional TCRs recognize regional mutations was considered to require additional single-cell paired TCR alpha and beta sequencing.

Library generation was performed with 5' RACE. TCRdb lists the instrument as NextSeq 500. The TCR library protocol attached a unique molecular identifier to each TCR cDNA molecule to allow correction of PCR and sequencing errors. Per the authors' processing: TCR identification, UMI-based error correction and CDR3 extraction were performed with Decombinator tools. Expanded TCRs were defined as those above a frequency of 2 per 1,000, corresponding to the top 1% of the tumor frequency distribution. Renyi diversity was calculated using the R vegan package after each repertoire was subsampled 100 times to 5,000 TCRs. CDR3 similarity networks were constructed using string-kernel similarity of amino acid triplets, with links drawn between CDR3s whose pairwise similarity was above 0.82. Starting from the raw public reads, TCRdb applied fastp trimming at Q25, assembled clones with MiXCR and retained in-frame beta chains. Rows with one shared CDR3 protein collapse into an entry with the most common genes and DNA. Here the V and J calls rest on TCRdb's processing, not on the authors' analysis. Present in this sample are about 120,000 distinct CDR3 sequences, approximately 11% of which were seen just once. 20% to 25% of the sample lies in the top ten.

Taken with the paper, the label for time point translates to: blood at routine non-recurrence follow-up after resection. Whole RNA extracted from tumor and nontumor lung tissue, or from cryopreserved PBMC samples, was used for TCR sequencing without cell sorting. Only patients for whom sufficient RNA was available from at least two tumor regions were selected for TCR sequencing. The sequenced sample was PBMCs, obtained at follow-up. The rearrangement joined TRBV20-1 to TRBJ1-6, with the identity of the D gene unclear. This TCR was sampled from a female donor with early-stage non-small cell lung cancer. The CDR3 corresponds to CSARDLRSSYNSPLHF. The DNA sequence is given as TGCAGTGCTAGAGATTTGAGAAGCTCCTATAATTCACCCCTCCACTTT.